This TCR beta chain was captured in a study of cytomegalovirus exposure and HLA in healthy donors. Each of the donors was a healthy bone marrow donor. Nominal health characterized the donors when sampled, though unrecorded immune exposures were likely. General study points: Some V segments, including TRBV6-2 and TRBV6-3, were excluded as indistinguishable.

This clone is a singleton in its sample. The target antigen is unknown. The PCR contained 60 Vbeta and 13 Jbeta primers. Profiled with immunoSEQ multiplex PCR; TCRdb holds only in-frame clones, not every one. This table has 180,000 or so clones, roughly 79% appearing once. J was trimmed by 3 bases and V by 0 bases; bases with no gene match: 2. The CDR3 spans 15 residues. Germline assignment: CDR1 MGHRA and CDR2 YSYEKL. The TCR was taken from a male donor in good health and CMV-seronegative. Sequencing was carried out using PBMCs. This chain links TRBV4-1 with TRBJ2-1; 7 nucleotides align to TRBD2. The CDR3 region is CASSQDGGSYNEQFF. The CDR3 DNA reads as TGCGCCAGCAGCCAAGACGGCGGGAGCTACAATGAGCAGTTCTTC.